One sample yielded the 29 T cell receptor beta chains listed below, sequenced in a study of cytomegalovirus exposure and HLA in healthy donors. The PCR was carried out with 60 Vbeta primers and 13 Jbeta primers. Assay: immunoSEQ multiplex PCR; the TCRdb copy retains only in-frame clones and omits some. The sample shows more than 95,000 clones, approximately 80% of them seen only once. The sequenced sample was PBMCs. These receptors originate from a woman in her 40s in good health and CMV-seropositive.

CDR3 in DNA: TGCGCCAGCAGCTCCGGGACTAGCGACTACAATGAGCAGTTCTTC. Translation: CASSSGTSDYNEQFF. V usage is TRBV5-1 and J usage is TRBJ2-1; 10 bases agree with TRBD2. The CDR3 length is 15 residues. CDR1 SGHRS and CDR2 YFSETQ come from the germline V gene. Trimming took 3 bases from V and 3 from J; bases not matched to a gene: 3.

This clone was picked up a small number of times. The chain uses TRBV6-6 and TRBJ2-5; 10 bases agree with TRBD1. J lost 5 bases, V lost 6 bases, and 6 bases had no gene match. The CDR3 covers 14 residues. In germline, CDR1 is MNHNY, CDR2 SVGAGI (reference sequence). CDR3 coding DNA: TGTGCCAGCAGAGGGACAGGGGTAATTGAGACCCAGTACTTC. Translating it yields CASRGTGVIETQYF.

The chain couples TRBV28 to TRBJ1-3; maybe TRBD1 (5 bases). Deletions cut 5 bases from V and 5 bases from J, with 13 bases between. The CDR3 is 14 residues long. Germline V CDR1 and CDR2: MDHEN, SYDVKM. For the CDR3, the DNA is TGTGCCAGCAGTCCGATCCAGGGAAGAAACACCATATATTTT. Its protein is CASSPIQGRNTIYF. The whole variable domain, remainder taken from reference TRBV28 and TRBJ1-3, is DVKVTQSSRYLVKRTGEKVFLECVQDMDHENMFWYRQDPGLGLRLIYFSYDVKMKEKGDIPEGYSVSREKKERFSLILESASTNQTSMYLCASSPIQGRNTIYFGEGSWLTVV.

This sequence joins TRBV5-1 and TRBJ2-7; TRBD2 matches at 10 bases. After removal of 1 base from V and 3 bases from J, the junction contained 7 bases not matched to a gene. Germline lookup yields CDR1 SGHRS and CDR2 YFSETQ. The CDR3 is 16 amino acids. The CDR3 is CASSLREREGRYEQYF. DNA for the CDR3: TGCGCCAGCAGCTTGAGGGAGCGGGAGGGCCGCTACGAGCAGTACTTC.

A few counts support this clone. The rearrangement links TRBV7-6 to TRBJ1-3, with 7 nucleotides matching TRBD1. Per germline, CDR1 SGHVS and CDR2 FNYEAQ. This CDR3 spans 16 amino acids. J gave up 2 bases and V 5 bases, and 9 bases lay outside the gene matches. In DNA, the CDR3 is TGTGCCAGCAGCCCCGTAGGAGGGGGCGCTGGAAACACCATATATTTT. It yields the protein CASSPVGGGAGNTIYF.

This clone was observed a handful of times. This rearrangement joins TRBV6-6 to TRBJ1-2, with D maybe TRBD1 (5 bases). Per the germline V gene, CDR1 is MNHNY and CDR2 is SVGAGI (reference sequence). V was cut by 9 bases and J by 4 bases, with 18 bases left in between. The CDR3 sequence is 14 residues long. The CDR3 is CASHSRGGSYGYTF. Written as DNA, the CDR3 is TGTGCCAGTCACTCGCGGGGCGGTAGCTATGGCTACACCTTC.

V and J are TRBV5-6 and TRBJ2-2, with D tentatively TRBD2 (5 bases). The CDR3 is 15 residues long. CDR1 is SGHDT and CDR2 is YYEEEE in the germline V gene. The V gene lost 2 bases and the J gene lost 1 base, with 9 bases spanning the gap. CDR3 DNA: TGTGCCAGCAGCTTAGCGGTCATGAACACCGGGGAGCTGTTTTTT. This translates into CASSLAVMNTGELFF.

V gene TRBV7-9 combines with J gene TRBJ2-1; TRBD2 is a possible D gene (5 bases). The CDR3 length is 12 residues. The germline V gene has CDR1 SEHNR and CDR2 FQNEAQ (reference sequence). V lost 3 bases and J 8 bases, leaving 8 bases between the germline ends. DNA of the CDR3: TGTGCCAGCAGCTTCGGGGAGTATGAGCAGTTCTTC. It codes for CASSFGEYEQFF.

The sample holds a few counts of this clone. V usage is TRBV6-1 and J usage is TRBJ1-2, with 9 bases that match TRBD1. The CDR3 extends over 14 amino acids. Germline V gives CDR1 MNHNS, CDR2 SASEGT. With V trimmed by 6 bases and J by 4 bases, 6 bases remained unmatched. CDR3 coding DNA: TGTGCCAGCAGCTTGGACAGGGGCTCCTATGGCTACACCTTC. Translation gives CASSLDRGSYGYTF.

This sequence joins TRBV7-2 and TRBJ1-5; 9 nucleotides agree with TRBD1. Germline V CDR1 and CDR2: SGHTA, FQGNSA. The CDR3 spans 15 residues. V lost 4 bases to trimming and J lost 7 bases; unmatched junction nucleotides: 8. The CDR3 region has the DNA TGTGCCAGCAGCTGGCAACAGGGGGCAGGGCAGCCCCAGCATTTT. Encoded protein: CASSWQQGAGQPQHF.

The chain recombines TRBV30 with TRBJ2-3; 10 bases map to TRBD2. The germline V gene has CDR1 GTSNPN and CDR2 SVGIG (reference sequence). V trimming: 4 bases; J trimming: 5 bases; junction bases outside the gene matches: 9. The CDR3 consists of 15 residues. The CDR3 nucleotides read TGTGCCTGGACATTAGCGGGAGGTATTGGAGATACGCAGTATTTT. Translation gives CAWTLAGGIGDTQYF. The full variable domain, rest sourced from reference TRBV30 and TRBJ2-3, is SQTIHQWPATLVQPVGSPLSLECTVEGTSNPNLYWYRQAAGRGLQLLFYSVGIGQISSEVPQNLSASRPQDRQFILSSKKLLLSDSGFYLCAWTLAGGIGDTQYFGPGTRLTVL.

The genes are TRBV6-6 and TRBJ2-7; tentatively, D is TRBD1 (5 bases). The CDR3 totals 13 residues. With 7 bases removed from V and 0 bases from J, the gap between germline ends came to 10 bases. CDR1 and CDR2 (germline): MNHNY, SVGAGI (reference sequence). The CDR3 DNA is TGTGCCAGCACGAGACAGCGCTCCTACGAGCAGTACTTC. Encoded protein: CASTRQRSYEQYF.

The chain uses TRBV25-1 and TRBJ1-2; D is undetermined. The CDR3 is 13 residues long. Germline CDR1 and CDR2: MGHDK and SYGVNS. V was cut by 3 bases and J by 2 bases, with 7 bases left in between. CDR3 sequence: CASSEGANYGYTF. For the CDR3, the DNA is TGTGCCAGCAGTGAGGGAGCCAACTATGGCTACACCTTC.

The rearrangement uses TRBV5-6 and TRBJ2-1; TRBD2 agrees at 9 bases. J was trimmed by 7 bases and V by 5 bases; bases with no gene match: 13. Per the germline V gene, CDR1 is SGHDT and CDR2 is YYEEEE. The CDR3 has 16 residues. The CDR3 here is CASRPDSGSVLNEQFF. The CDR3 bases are TGTGCCAGCAGACCCGATAGCGGGAGTGTCCTGAATGAGCAGTTCTTC.

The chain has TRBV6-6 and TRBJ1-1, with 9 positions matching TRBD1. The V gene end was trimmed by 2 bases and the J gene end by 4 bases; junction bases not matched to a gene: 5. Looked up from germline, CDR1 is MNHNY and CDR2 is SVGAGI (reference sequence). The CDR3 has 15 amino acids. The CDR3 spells CASSYGGTGPTEAFF. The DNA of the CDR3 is TGTGCCAGCAGTTACGGAGGGACAGGGCCCACTGAAGCTTTCTTT.

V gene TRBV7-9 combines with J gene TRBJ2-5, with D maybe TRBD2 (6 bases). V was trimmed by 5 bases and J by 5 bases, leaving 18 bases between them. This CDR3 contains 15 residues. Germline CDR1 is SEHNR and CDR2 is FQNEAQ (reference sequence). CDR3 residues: CASSQMDYSRETQYF. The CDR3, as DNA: TGTGCCAGCAGCCAGATGGACTACTCCCGGGAGACCCAGTACTTC.

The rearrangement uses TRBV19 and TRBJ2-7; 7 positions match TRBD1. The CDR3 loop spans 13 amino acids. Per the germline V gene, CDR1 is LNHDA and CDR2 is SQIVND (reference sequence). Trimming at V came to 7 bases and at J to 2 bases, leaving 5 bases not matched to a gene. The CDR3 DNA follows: TGTGCCAGTACGGACAGGACAGCCTACGAGCAGTACTTC. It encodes CASTDRTAYEQYF.

This CDR3 is CASSSYRGAGEAFF. The CDR3 nucleotides read TGCGCCAGCAGCTCCTATCGGGGGGCGGGTGAAGCTTTCTTT. The rearrangement joins TRBV5-1 to TRBJ1-1, with a weak D call TRBD1 (6 bases). This CDR3 is 14 amino acids long. CDR1 is SGHRS and CDR2 is YFSETQ in the germline V gene. Deletions cut 3 bases from V and 7 bases from J, with 16 bases between.

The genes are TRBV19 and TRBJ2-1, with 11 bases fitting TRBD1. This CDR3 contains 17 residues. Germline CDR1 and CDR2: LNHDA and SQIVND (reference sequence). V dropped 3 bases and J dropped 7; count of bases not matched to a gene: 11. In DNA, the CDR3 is TGTGCCAGTAGTATGGACAGGGGGCTAGCGTTGGGGAATGAGCAGTTCTTC. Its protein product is CASSMDRGLALGNEQFF. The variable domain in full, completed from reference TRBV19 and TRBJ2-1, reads DGGITQSPKYLFRKEGQNVTLSCEQNLNHDAMYWYRQDPGQGLRLIYYSQIVNDFQKGDIAEGYSVSREKKESFPLTVTSAQKNPTAFYLCASSMDRGLALGNEQFFGPGTRLTVL.

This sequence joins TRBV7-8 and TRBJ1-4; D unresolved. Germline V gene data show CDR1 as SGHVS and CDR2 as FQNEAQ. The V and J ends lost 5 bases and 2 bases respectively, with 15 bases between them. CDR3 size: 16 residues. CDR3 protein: CASSGSRRPTNEKLFF. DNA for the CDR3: TGTGCCAGCAGCGGGTCTAGGCGGCCCACTAATGAAAAACTGTTTTTT.

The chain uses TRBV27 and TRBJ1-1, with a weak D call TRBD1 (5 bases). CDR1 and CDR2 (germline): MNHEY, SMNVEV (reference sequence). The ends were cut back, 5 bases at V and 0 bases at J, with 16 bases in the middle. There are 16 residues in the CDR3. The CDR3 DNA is TGTGCCAGCAGTCGAGGGGTCGGGAGCCTGAACACTGAAGCTTTCTTT. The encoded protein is CASSRGVGSLNTEAFF.

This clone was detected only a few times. In nucleotides, the CDR3 is TGTGCCAGCAGCCCCAGCGGGAGGGCCCGGGAGCAGTACTTC. Residues: CASSPSGRAREQYF. This sequence joins TRBV7-3 and TRBJ2-7, with 10 bases aligning to TRBD2. The germline gives CDR1 SGHTA, CDR2 FQGTGA. The V and J ends lost 5 bases and 7 bases, in that order; junction bases with no gene match: 8. The CDR3 is 14 residues long. Supplemented by reference TRBV7-3 and TRBJ2-7, the full variable domain reads GAGVSQTPSNKVTEKGKYVELRCDPISGHTALYWYRQSLGQGPEFLIYFQGTGAADDSGLPNDRFFAVRPEGSVSTLKIQRTERGDSAVYLCASSPSGRAREQYFGPGTRLTVT.

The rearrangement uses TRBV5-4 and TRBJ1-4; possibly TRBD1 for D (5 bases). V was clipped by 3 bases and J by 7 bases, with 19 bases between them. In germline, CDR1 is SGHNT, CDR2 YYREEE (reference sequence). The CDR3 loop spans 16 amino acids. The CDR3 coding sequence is TGTGCCAGCAGCTACACAGGTTTCGTCCAGGGTGAAAAACTGTTTTTT. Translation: CASSYTGFVQGEKLFF.

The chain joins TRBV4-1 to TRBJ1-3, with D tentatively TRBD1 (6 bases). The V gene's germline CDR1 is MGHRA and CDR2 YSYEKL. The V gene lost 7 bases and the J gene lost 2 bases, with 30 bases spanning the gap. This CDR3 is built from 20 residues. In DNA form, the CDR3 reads TGCGCCAGCATCTCCAAGCCGGGACAATTGAATTTAGGTACTGGAAACACCATATATTTT. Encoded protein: CASISKPGQLNLGTGNTIYF.

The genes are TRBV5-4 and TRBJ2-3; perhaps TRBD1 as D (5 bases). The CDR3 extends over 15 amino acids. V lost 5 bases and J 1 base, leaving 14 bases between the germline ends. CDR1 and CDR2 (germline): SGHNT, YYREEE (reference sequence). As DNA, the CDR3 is TGTGCCAGCAGGTATACAGGCAGGGGCACAGATACGCAGTATTTT. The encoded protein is CASRYTGRGTDTQYF.

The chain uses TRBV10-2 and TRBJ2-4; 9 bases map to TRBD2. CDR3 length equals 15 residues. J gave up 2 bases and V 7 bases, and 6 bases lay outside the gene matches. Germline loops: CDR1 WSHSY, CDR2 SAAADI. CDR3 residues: CASTLAGETKNIQYF. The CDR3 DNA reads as TGCGCCAGCACATTAGCGGGAGAAACCAAAAACATTCAGTACTTC.

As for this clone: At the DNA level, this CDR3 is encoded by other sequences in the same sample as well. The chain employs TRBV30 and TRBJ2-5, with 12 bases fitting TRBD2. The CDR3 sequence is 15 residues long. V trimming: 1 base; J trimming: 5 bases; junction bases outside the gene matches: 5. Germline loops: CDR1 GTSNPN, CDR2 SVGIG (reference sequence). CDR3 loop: CAWSGASGRGETQYF. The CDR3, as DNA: TGTGCCTGGAGTGGGGCTAGCGGGAGGGGGGAGACCCAGTACTTC.

This CDR3 is CASSQRTNTGELFF. In DNA form, the CDR3 reads TGTGCCAGCAGCCAGCGGACGAACACCGGGGAGCTGTTTTTT. This chain links TRBV14 with TRBJ2-2; D gene ambiguous. Trimming shortened V by 3 bases and J by 0 bases, and 5 bases separated the two germline ends. Germline-derived CDR1 and CDR2 are SGHDN and FVKESK. The CDR3 is 14 residues long.

This CDR3 is CASSARLGHEQYF. Written as DNA, the CDR3 is TGTGCCAGCAGCGCACGACTCGGACACGAGCAGTACTTC. The chain has TRBV7-7 and TRBJ2-5; D call uncertain. TRBJ2-7 explains the end of the DNA better; the J call may be wrong. Germline CDR1 reads SSHAT; CDR2 reads FNYEAQ (reference sequence). The CDR3 loop spans 13 amino acids.